The 31 T cell receptor beta chains below were found in one sample sequenced in a study of cytomegalovirus exposure and HLA in healthy donors. 60 Vbeta and 13 Jbeta primers were used in PCR. Using immunoSEQ multiplex PCR, the repertoire was profiled, and TCRdb retains in-frame clones only, with some absent. In the table there are some 170,000 clones, approximately 80% of which are singletons. Sequences were obtained from PBMCs. Source of these receptors: a woman in her 30s in good health and CMV-seropositive.

The chain carries TRBV20-1 and TRBJ2-5; no firm D call. Per the germline V gene, CDR1 is DFQATT and CDR2 is SNEGSKA (reference sequence). Trimming pared 5 bases from V and 7 bases from J, leaving 11 bases between. The CDR3 loop spans 11 amino acids. In DNA form, the CDR3 reads TGCAGTGCTCAAAGAGCCGTGACCCAGTACTTC. Protein product: CSAQRAVTQYF.

The count of this clone is one. This rearrangement joins TRBV7-9 to TRBJ2-6; TRBD1 aligns across 8 bases. There are 15 residues in the CDR3. With V trimmed by 5 bases and J by 4 bases, 4 bases remained unmatched. CDR1 is SEHNR and CDR2 is FQNEAQ in the germline V gene (reference sequence). Here the CDR3 reads CASSHQGAGANVLTF. Here the CDR3 DNA reads TGTGCCAGCAGCCACCAGGGGGCAGGGGCCAACGTCCTGACTTTC.

The chain uses TRBV6-5 and TRBJ2-2; 9 nucleotides match TRBD1. Germline loops: CDR1 MNHEY, CDR2 SVGAGI. The ends lost 7 bases at V and 5 bases at J; junction bases unmatched: 5. The CDR3 consists of 14 residues. The CDR3 loop reads CASTPGQGTGELFF. CDR3 DNA: TGTGCCAGCACCCCGGGACAGGGTACCGGGGAGCTGTTTTTT.

This chain uses TRBV6-5 with TRBJ1-5, with D perhaps matching TRBD1 (6 bases). The CDR3 loop spans 14 amino acids. V was trimmed by 6 bases and J by 6 bases, leaving 15 bases between them. The V gene's germline CDR1 is MNHEY and CDR2 SVGAGI. The CDR3: CASSWRGGLQPQHF. For the CDR3, the DNA is TGTGCCAGCAGCTGGAGAGGGGGTCTTCAGCCCCAGCATTTT.

This chain connects TRBV9 to TRBJ1-2; D is ambiguous. Germline CDR1 and CDR2: SGDLS and YYNGEE. V gave up 7 bases and J gave up 7 bases, with 11 bases separating them. The CDR3 is 11 amino acids. As DNA, the CDR3 is TGTGCCAGCGTTGGTGAGGGTGGCTACACCTTC. This translates into CASVGEGGYTF.

The genes are TRBV2 and TRBJ1-5; TRBD1 might be the D (6 bases). Germline-derived CDR1 and CDR2 are SNHLY and FYNNEI. V was trimmed by 5 bases and J by 5 bases, leaving 13 bases between them. This CDR3 spans 14 amino acids. CDR3 region: CASSQQGTDQPQHF. As DNA, the CDR3 is TGTGCCAGCAGTCAACAGGGTACGGATCAGCCCCAGCATTTT.

The chain couples TRBV5-5 to TRBJ2-5; 7 positions agree with TRBD1. CDR3 size: 15 residues. Germline lookup yields CDR1 SGHKS and CDR2 YYEKEE (reference sequence). J gave up 5 bases and V 4 bases, and 11 bases lay outside the gene matches. The chain's CDR3 is CASSPQGPNGETQYF. CDR3 in DNA: TGTGCCAGCAGCCCACAGGGGCCCAACGGGGAGACCCAGTACTTC.

The CDR3 spells CASSASSRREQYF. DNA for the CDR3: TGTGCCAGCAGTGCCTCCTCCCGGAGGGAGCAGTACTTC. The chain employs TRBV2 and TRBJ2-7; D may be TRBD2 (5 bases). Trimming pared 4 bases from V and 7 bases from J, leaving 14 bases between. This CDR3 has 13 residues. Germline V gene data show CDR1 as SNHLY and CDR2 as FYNNEI.

The J gene is TRBJ2-5, the V gene TRBV5-1; D is possibly TRBD2 (5 bases). The J call may be wrong; the DNA end is better matched by TRBJ2-7. Germline V gene lookup returns CDR1 SGHRS and CDR2 YFSETQ. There are 12 residues in the CDR3. The CDR3 protein is CASTTGGYEQYF. The CDR3 DNA is TGCGCCAGCACCACTGGCGGGTACGAGCAGTACTTC.

V is TRBV2 and J is TRBJ2-1; 9 nucleotides match TRBD2. The CDR3 totals 17 residues. CDR1 is SNHLY, CDR2 FYNNEI, per germline. Trimming removed 5 bases from V and 3 bases from J; junction bases left unmatched: 11. The CDR3 sequence is CASSWSGSGGNYNEQFF. The DNA of the CDR3 is TGTGCCAGCAGTTGGAGTGGTAGCGGGGGAAACTACAATGAGCAGTTCTTC.

The chain uses TRBV11-3 and TRBJ1-1; maybe TRBD1 (5 bases). V shed 5 bases and J shed 1 base, with 14 bases lying between them. Per germline, CDR1 SGHNT and CDR2 YENEEA. The CDR3 is made up of 15 amino acids. CDR3 nucleotide sequence: TGTGCCAGCAGCGCCCGCGGACACCAGAACACTGAAGCTTTCTTT. Protein: CASSARGHQNTEAFF.

The V gene is TRBV5-1, the J gene TRBJ2-5; TRBD2 matches 10 bases. The J call is doubtful: the DNA matches TRBJ2-7 better. CDR1 and CDR2 (germline): SGHRS, YFSETQ. The CDR3 totals 17 residues. The CDR3 loop is CASSLGSGGPGIYEQYF. The CDR3 DNA reads TGCGCCAGCAGCTTGGGTAGCGGGGGGCCTGGGATTTACGAGCAGTACTTC.

This clone was recorded once. J is TRBJ2-1 and V is TRBV29-1; a weak D match, TRBD1 (6 bases). V was trimmed by 7 bases and J by 2 bases, leaving 15 bases between them. This CDR3 has 14 amino acids. Germline CDR1 is SQVTM and CDR2 is ANQGSEA. The CDR3 DNA reads as TGCAGCGCCGCCCGCAGGGGACCCTACAATGAGCAGTTCTTC. This codes for CSAARRGPYNEQFF.

The gene calls are TRBV27 and TRBJ2-7; TRBD2 matches 7 bases. V trimming: 0 bases; J trimming: 6 bases; junction bases outside the gene matches: 5. The CDR3 extends over 14 amino acids. Germline assignment: CDR1 MNHEY and CDR2 SMNVEV (reference sequence). For the CDR3, the DNA is TGTGCCAGCAGTTTATCCCCAGGGAGGGGCGAGCAGTACTTC. Amino acid sequence: CASSLSPGRGEQYF.

V gene TRBV6-5 combines with J gene TRBJ1-1, with TRBD1 identical over 8 bases. After removal of 6 bases from V and 4 bases from J, the junction contained 7 bases not matched to a gene. The CDR3 is made up of 14 amino acids. Germline V gene data show CDR1 as MNHEY and CDR2 as SVGAGI. The CDR3, as DNA: TGTGCCAGCAGGGTACAGGGGGAGGGCACTGAAGCTTTCTTT. Protein: CASRVQGEGTEAFF.

This clone was counted between two and nine times. This chain uses TRBV6-6 with TRBJ2-7; 8 bases match TRBD2. Looked up from germline, CDR1 is MNHNY and CDR2 is SVGAGI (reference sequence). With V trimmed by 2 bases and J by 3 bases, 6 bases remained unmatched. The CDR3 is 15 amino acids. The DNA of the CDR3 is TGTGCCAGCAGTTACCAGCAGGGACTAGACTACGAGCAGTACTTC. It codes for CASSYQQGLDYEQYF.

This chain connects TRBV18 to TRBJ2-5, with unresolved D. The germline gives CDR1 KGHSH, CDR2 LQKENI. V gave up 4 bases and J gave up 1 base, with 4 bases separating them. The CDR3 contains 12 residues. CDR3 sequence reads: CASSRGQETQYF. CDR3 nucleotides: TGTGCCAGCTCACGAGGCCAAGAGACCCAGTACTTC.

This chain uses TRBV27 with TRBJ2-1, with TRBD2 identical over 12 bases. This CDR3 region has 15 residues. Germline assignment: CDR1 MNHEY and CDR2 SMNVEV (reference sequence). The J segment lost 2 bases and the V segment lost 5 bases, leaving 1 base of the junction unmatched. This CDR3 is CASSPSGGAYNEQFF. CDR3 DNA: TGTGCCAGCAGTCCTAGCGGGGGGGCCTACAATGAGCAGTTCTTC.

The rearrangement uses TRBV5-4 and TRBJ2-1; the D gene is possibly TRBD1 (6 bases). Between the trimmed V and J ends, which lost 4 bases and 8 bases, there was a span of 19 bases. This CDR3 is built from 15 residues. The V gene's germline CDR1 is SGHNT and CDR2 YYREEE (reference sequence). CDR3 sequence (DNA): TGTGCCAGCAGCCCTAGAGTCCAACAGGGTTATGAGCAGTTCTTC. This sequence encodes CASSPRVQQGYEQFF.

V is TRBV7-2 and J is TRBJ2-1, with 8 bases identical to TRBD1. Germline loops: CDR1 SGHTA, CDR2 FQGNSA. The trim removed 7 bases at V and 4 bases at J, leaving 9 bases unmatched. CDR3 size: 15 residues. The CDR3 nucleotides read TGTGCCAGCATCCAAAGACAGGGGTTTTACAATGAGCAGTTCTTC. Translating gives CASIQRQGFYNEQFF.

V usage is TRBV6-5 and J usage is TRBJ2-7; 8 bases are a match to TRBD2. The CDR3 is 13 amino acids. Trimming cost V 5 bases and J 6 bases; bases outside gene matches: 6. Germline CDR1 reads MNHEY; CDR2 reads SVGAGI. CDR3 sequence: CASSTFLAGEQYF. The CDR3, as DNA: TGTGCCAGCAGTACGTTTCTAGCGGGCGAGCAGTACTTC.

The chain links TRBV7-9 to TRBJ1-2, with D unclear. Germline V gene lookup returns CDR1 SEHNR and CDR2 FQNEAQ (reference sequence). The ends were cut back, 5 bases at V and 11 bases at J, with 15 bases in the middle. The CDR3 length is 12 residues. The CDR3 here is CASSTYGSRYTF. In nucleotides, the CDR3 is TGTGCCAGCAGCACGTATGGGTCGCGGTACACCTTC. The full variable domain, completed using reference TRBV7-9 and TRBJ1-2, is DTGVSQNPRHKITKRGQNVTFRCDPISEHNRLYWYRQTLGQGPEFLTYFQNEAQLEKSRLLSDRFSAERPKGSFSTLEIQRTEQGDSAMYLCASSTYGSRYTFGSGTRLTVV.

V and J are TRBV7-2 and TRBJ1-3; possibly TRBD1 for D (6 bases). CDR3 size: 17 residues. Trimming removed 1 base at V and 5 bases at J, with 18 bases between. Germline V gene data show CDR1 as SGHTA and CDR2 as FQGNSA. CDR3: CASSLVLGAARRNTIYF. The CDR3 DNA reads as TGTGCCAGCAGCTTAGTTTTGGGGGCGGCTAGGCGAAACACCATATATTTT.

V gene TRBV18 combines with J gene TRBJ1-4; 8 bases map to TRBD1. The germline V gene has CDR1 KGHSH and CDR2 LQKENI. J was trimmed by 5 bases and V by 6 bases; bases with no gene match: 8. The CDR3 totals 15 residues. The CDR3 spells CASSTGTGINEKLFF. The CDR3 DNA follows: TGTGCCAGCTCCACCGGGACAGGCATCAATGAAAAACTGTTTTTT.

The CDR3 DNA sequence: TGTGCCAGCAGTTTAATACTGGGACAGGGGGCAATCTACGAGCAGTACTTC. This encodes CASSLILGQGAIYEQYF. V is TRBV28 and J is TRBJ2-7, with 12 nucleotides matching TRBD1. The germline V gene has CDR1 MDHEN and CDR2 SYDVKM. The CDR3 loop spans 17 amino acids. Germline trimming cut 2 bases from V and 3 bases from J; bases unmatched to any gene: 8.

This clone was counted between two and nine times. The chain combines TRBV6-1 with TRBJ1-1; TRBD1 is a possible D gene (6 bases). Trimming took off 1 base at V and 6 bases at J, with 15 bases between the two ends. In germline, CDR1 is MNHNS, CDR2 SASEGT. CDR3 length: 15 amino acids. CDR3 coding DNA: TGTGCCAGCAGTGAAGTACAGAGGGGGGGGTCTGAAGCTTTCTTT. The encoded protein is CASSEVQRGGSEAFF.

This clone occurred a few times. The CDR3: CASSANLAVSTDTQYF. In DNA form, the CDR3 reads TGTGCCAGCAGCGCCAATCTAGCGGTTAGCACAGATACGCAGTATTTT. The chain recombines TRBV7-3 with TRBJ2-3, with 7 bases that match TRBD2. Germline values: CDR1 SGHTA, CDR2 FQGTGA. This CDR3 is 16 amino acids long. With 5 bases clipped from V and 0 bases from J, the junction kept 8 bases outside the gene matches.

The J gene is TRBJ1-6, the V gene TRBV4-2; 9 bases match TRBD1. The CDR3 covers 11 residues. The ends lost 8 bases at V and 12 bases at J; junction bases unmatched: 2. Germline CDR1 and CDR2: LGHNA and YNFKEQ. CDR3: CASSDRGPLHF. The CDR3 region has the DNA TGTGCCAGCTCGGACAGGGGACCCCTCCACTTT.

The chain has TRBV7-9 and TRBJ2-3, with 7 nucleotides matching TRBD1. The J segment lost 2 bases and the V segment lost 5 bases, leaving 7 bases of the junction unmatched. There are 15 residues in the CDR3. Germline lookup yields CDR1 SEHNR and CDR2 FQNEAQ (reference sequence). CDR3 protein: CASSGPGTDTDTQYF. Written as DNA, the CDR3 is TGTGCCAGCAGCGGCCCGGGGACAGACACAGATACGCAGTATTTT.

V is TRBV5-1 and J is TRBJ1-2, with D uncertain. The CDR3 is 14 residues long. The germline V gene encodes CDR1 SGHRS and CDR2 YFSETQ. Trimming cost V 2 bases and J 8 bases, with 16 bases left between them. The DNA of the CDR3 is TGCGCCAGCAGCTTATTGGTTCGGGAACGCGGCTACACCTTC. It translates to CASSLLVRERGYTF.

This chain links TRBV7-3 with TRBJ2-7, with D possibly being TRBD2 (7 bases). V lost 1 base and J 7 bases, leaving 14 bases between the germline ends. Germline CDR1 SGHTA, CDR2 FQGTGA. The CDR3 is made up of 14 amino acids. The CDR3 DNA sequence: TGTGCCAGCAGCTTAAGAGGGGGGGCTGGGGAGCAGTACTTC. Translation gives CASSLRGGAGEQYF.